The rows below give T cell receptor beta chains drawn from one sample of a study of control samples from healthy donors and cancer patients. Produced via immunoSEQ multiplex PCR; TCRdb's table is partial and in-frame only. Here the sample spans almost 95,000 clones, 90% being singletons. What was sequenced was blood. The receptors here all came from a woman aged 18-29 years in good health. CDR3s include the opening cysteine and the closing phenylalanine or tryptophan. A D gene is named only where the DNA matches it firmly. Clone sizes are given selectively: once, few, many, or a class where the clone is expanded.

D gene,V gene,clone size,J gene,CDR3 protein,CDR3 DNA
TRBD1,TRBV29-1,-,TRBJ1-1,CSDGTGGNTEAFF,TGCAGCGATGGGACAGGGGGGAACACTGAAGCTTTCTTT
-,TRBV7-2,once,TRBJ1-5,CASSSTGGAGNQPQHF,TGTGCCAGCAGCTCAACCGGTGGGGCGGGCAATCAGCCCCAGCATTTT
-,TRBV5-1,once,TRBJ1-1,CASRRSQNTEAFF,TGCGCCAGCCGGCGTAGCCAGAACACTGAAGCTTTCTTT
-,TRBV12-3/TRBV12-4,once,TRBJ1-1,CASTGREWSEAFF,TGTGCCAGCACCGGGCGGGAATGGTCTGAAGCTTTCTTT
-,TRBV5-1,-,TRBJ1-2,CASSLGADNYGYTF,TGCGCCAGCAGCTTGGGGGCGGATAACTATGGCTACACCTTC
TRBD2,TRBV7-9,-,TRBJ2-5,CASSYTSGPETQYF,TGTGCCAGCAGCTATACTAGCGGGCCAGAGACCCAGTACTTC
TRBD2,TRBV3-1/TRBV3-2,-,TRBJ2-3,CASSLGVWRGTQYF,TGTGCCAGCAGCTTGGGTGTGTGGCGGGGGACGCAGTATTTT
-,TRBV6-1,-,TRBJ2-2,CASSEFTTAGELFF,TGTGCCAGCAGTGAATTCACCACGGCCGGGGAGCTGTTTTTT
TRBD1,TRBV5-4,once,TRBJ1-1,CASSAGQGATEAFF,TGTGCCAGCAGCGCCGGACAGGGGGCCACTGAAGCTTTCTTT
TRBD1,TRBV6-2/TRBV6-3,-,TRBJ2-1,CASSYSQDRGLYNEQFF,TGTGCCAGCAGTTACTCTCAGGACAGGGGGCTTTACAATGAGCAGTTCTTC
-,TRBV7-8,-,TRBJ1-1,CASSLALGAVDRVNTEAFF,TGTGCCAGCAGCTTAGCCTTAGGCGCCGTCGACAGAGTGAACACTGAAGCTTTCTTT
-,TRBV2,-,TRBJ1-3,CASSDEGFSGNTIYF,TGTGCCAGCAGTGACGAAGGCTTTTCTGGAAACACCATATATTTT
TRBD1,TRBV7-2,once,TRBJ2-7,CASSLAGQGLYEQYF,TGTGCCAGCAGCTTAGCGGGACAGGGATTGTACGAGCAGTACTTC
-,TRBV5-3,-,TRBJ2-1,CARSSKTGENEQFF,TGTGCCAGAAGTTCTAAAACAGGTGAGAATGAGCAGTTCTTC
TRBD2,TRBV11-3,-,TRBJ2-3,CASSPSGGAGDTQYF,TGTGCCAGCAGCCCTAGCGGGGGGGCCGGAGATACGCAGTATTTT
TRBD2,TRBV7-9,-,TRBJ2-3,CASSPRGSGGAADTQYF,TGTGCCAGCAGCCCCCGTGGAAGCGGGGGGGCCGCAGATACGCAGTATTTT
TRBD1,TRBV27,-,TRBJ1-2,CASSLFRGWGYTF,TGTGCCAGCAGTTTATTCAGGGGGTGGGGCTACACCTTC
-,TRBV7-3,-,TRBJ2-1,CASSAASSSYNEQFF,TGTGCCAGCAGCGCCGCGAGTAGCTCCTACAATGAGCAGTTCTTC
TRBD1,TRBV4-2,-,TRBJ2-2,CASSRAAPTGTGGLVRTGELFF,TGTGCCAGCAGCCGGGCTGCACCAACCGGGACAGGGGGGTTGGTGCGTACCGGGGAGCTGTTTTTT
-,TRBV18,-,TRBJ1-5,CASSPSRGSNQPQHF,TGTGCCAGCTCACCTTCCCGAGGGAGCAATCAGCCCCAGCATTTT
TRBD2,TRBV27,-,TRBJ2-7,CASSSEQRGEQYF,TGTGCCAGCAGTTCGGAACAGCGGGGCGAGCAGTACTTC
-,TRBV5-1,-,TRBJ2-1,CASSLTDNEQFF,TGCGCCAGCAGCTTGACAGACAATGAGCAGTTCTTC
-,TRBV5-8,-,TRBJ1-5,CASSLSLGFRSGQPQHF,TGTGCCAGCAGCTTAAGCCTCGGGTTTCGATCCGGTCAGCCCCAGCATTTT
-,TRBV5-1,-,TRBJ1-2,CASRSTAAYYGYTF,TGCGCCAGCAGAAGTACAGCTGCTTACTATGGCTACACCTTC
-,TRBV18,-,TRBJ1-1,CASSRIRDTEAFF,TGTGCCAGCTCACGGATAAGGGACACTGAAGCTTTCTTT
TRBD2,TRBV5-4,-,TRBJ2-1,CASSGKLAGSYNEQFF,TGTGCCAGCAGCGGAAAACTAGCGGGCTCCTACAATGAGCAGTTCTTC
-,TRBV29-1,once,TRBJ1-2,CSVRAGGRGNYGYTF,TGCAGCGTGAGGGCGGGGGGGAGAGGAAACTATGGCTACACCTTC
-,TRBV19,-,TRBJ1-2,CASRTSSGYTF,TGTGCCAGTAGGACGAGTTCTGGCTACACCTTC
-,TRBV4-1,-,TRBJ1-3,CASSRQPSGNTIYF,TGCGCCAGCTCGAGACAGCCCTCTGGAAACACCATATATTTT
TRBD2,TRBV5-1,-,TRBJ2-5,CASSQGHGLAGETQYF,TGCGCCAGCAGCCAAGGTCACGGACTAGCGGGGGAGACCCAGTACTTC
TRBD2,TRBV5-6,-,TRBJ2-5,CASSTLTSGQETQYF,TGTGCCAGCAGCACCCTTACTAGCGGCCAAGAGACCCAGTACTTC
-,TRBV6-5,-,TRBJ2-3,CAGSKDPRDTQYF,TGTGCCGGTTCTAAGGACCCCAGGGATACGCAGTATTTT
-,TRBV10-3,-,TRBJ1-1,CAIRDTANTEAFF,TGTGCCATCAGGGACACCGCGAACACTGAAGCTTTCTTT
-,TRBV7-9,-,TRBJ1-3,CASSGARGSGNTIYF,TGTGCCAGCAGCGGGGCCCGCGGCTCTGGAAACACCATATATTTT
-,TRBV9,-,TRBJ2-5,CASSVATSQETQYF,TGTGCCAGCAGCGTAGCAACATCTCAAGAGACCCAGTACTTC
TRBD1,TRBV3-1/TRBV3-2,-,TRBJ2-3,CASSQTARTGGSDTQYF,TGTGCCAGCAGCCAAACCGCTCGGACAGGGGGTTCAGATACGCAGTATTTT
-,TRBV18,-,TRBJ2-3,CASSPSSDSTDTQYF,TGTGCCAGCTCACCGTCTAGCGATAGCACAGATACGCAGTATTTT
-,TRBV29-1,-,TRBJ2-5,CSVAHRKETQYF,TGCAGCGTTGCCCATCGGAAGGAGACCCAGTACTTC
-,TRBV7-9,-,TRBJ1-1,CASSPYSSGGLNTEAFF,TGTGCCAGCAGCCCGTACTCGTCGGGGGGCTTGAACACTGAAGCTTTCTTT
-,TRBV7-9,-,TRBJ2-7,CASSLVSGGAYEQYF,TGTGCCAGCAGCTTAGTCTCAGGGGGGGCCTACGAGCAGTACTTC
-,TRBV5-5,-,TRBJ1-1,CASSRGGMNTEAFF,TGTGCCAGCAGCCGCGGAGGGATGAACACTGAAGCTTTCTTT
-,TRBV2,few,TRBJ1-1,CASRGQRYTEAFF,TGTGCCAGCAGGGGACAAAGGTACACTGAAGCTTTCTTT
-,TRBV10-2,-,TRBJ1-5,CASSDRGPQPQHF,TGCGCCAGCAGTGACAGGGGCCCCCAGCCCCAGCATTTT
-,TRBV2,-,TRBJ1-4,CASRSREEKLFF,TGTGCCAGCAGGAGTCGTGAGGAGAAACTGTTTTTT
TRBD1,TRBV5-6,-,TRBJ1-2,CASSAQGADPYTF,TGTGCCAGCAGCGCGCAGGGGGCTGACCCCTACACCTTC
-,TRBV10-2,-,TRBJ2-7,CASSGGSYEQYF,TGCGCCAGCAGTGGAGGTTCCTACGAGCAGTACTTC
-,TRBV24-1,-,TRBJ1-2,CATYRSGYGYTF,TGTGCCACCTACAGGTCCGGGTATGGCTACACCTTC
-,TRBV4-1,-,TRBJ1-6,CATSGIRAGDSYNSPLHF,TGCGCCACCAGCGGAATTAGGGCAGGGGACTCCTATAATTCACCCCTCCACTTT
TRBD1,TRBV18,-,TRBJ1-6,CASSDSGTGVGNSPLHF,TGTGCCAGCTCAGACTCCGGGACAGGGGTGGGTAATTCACCCCTCCACTTT
-,TRBV4-1,-,TRBJ1-2,CASSQVTGKANYGYTF,TGCGCCAGCAGCCAAGTAACAGGAAAAGCTAACTATGGCTACACCTTC
-,TRBV5-4,-,TRBJ1-2,CASSPDNYGYTF,TGTGCCAGCAGCCCCGATAACTATGGCTACACCTTC
-,TRBV5-3,-,TRBJ2-1,CARSTRLIEQFF,TGTGCCAGAAGTACCCGACTTATTGAGCAGTTCTTC
-,TRBV5-1,-,TRBJ1-3,CASARDTSSGNTIYF,TGCGCCAGCGCCCGGGACACAAGCTCTGGAAACACCATATATTTT